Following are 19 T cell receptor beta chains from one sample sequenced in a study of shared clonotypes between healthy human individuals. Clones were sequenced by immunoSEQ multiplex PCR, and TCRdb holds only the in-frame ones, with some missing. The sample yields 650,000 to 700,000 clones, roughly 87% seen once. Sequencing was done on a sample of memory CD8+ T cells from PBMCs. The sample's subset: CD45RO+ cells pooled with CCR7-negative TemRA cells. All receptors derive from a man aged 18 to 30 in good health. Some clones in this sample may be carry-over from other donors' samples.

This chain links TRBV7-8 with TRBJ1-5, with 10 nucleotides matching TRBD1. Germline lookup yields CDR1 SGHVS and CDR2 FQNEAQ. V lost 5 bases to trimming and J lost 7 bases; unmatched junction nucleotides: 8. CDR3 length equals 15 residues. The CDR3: CASSPRQGAHQPQHF. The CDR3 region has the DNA TGTGCCAGCAGCCCGCGACAGGGGGCTCACCAGCCCCAGCATTTT.

The CDR3, as DNA: TGTGCCAGCAGCTTGGCAGGGGGCTCGGATGGCTACACCTTC. It yields the protein CASSLAGGSDGYTF. The rearrangement joins TRBV5-6 to TRBJ1-2; 8 nucleotides agree with TRBD1. V lost 0 bases and J lost 6; bases outside the gene matches: 4. Germline values: CDR1 SGHDT, CDR2 YYEEEE. The CDR3 spans 14 residues.

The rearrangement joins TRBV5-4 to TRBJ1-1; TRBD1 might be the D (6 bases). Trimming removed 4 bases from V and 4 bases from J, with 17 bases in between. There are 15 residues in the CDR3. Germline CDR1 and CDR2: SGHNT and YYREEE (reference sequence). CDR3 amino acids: CASSQNRDVITEAFF. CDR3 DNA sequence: TGTGCCAGCAGCCAGAACAGGGATGTTATCACTGAAGCTTTCTTT. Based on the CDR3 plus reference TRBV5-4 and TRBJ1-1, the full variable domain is ETGVTQSPTHLIKTRGQQVTLRCSSQSGHNTVSWYQQALGQGPQFIFQYYREEENGRGNFPPRFSGLQFPNYSSELNVNALELDDSALYLCASSQNRDVITEAFFGQGTRLTVV.

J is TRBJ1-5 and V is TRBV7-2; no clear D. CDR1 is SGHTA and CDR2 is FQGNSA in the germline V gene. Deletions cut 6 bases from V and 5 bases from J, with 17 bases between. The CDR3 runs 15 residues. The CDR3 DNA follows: TGTGCCAGCAGTGATTACGGGATCCAGGATCAGCCCCAGCATTTT. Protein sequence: CASSDYGIQDQPQHF.

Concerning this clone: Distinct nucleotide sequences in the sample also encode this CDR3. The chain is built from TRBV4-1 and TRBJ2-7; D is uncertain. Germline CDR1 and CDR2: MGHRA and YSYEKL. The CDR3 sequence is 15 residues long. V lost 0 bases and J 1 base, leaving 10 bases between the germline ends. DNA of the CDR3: TGCGCCAGCAGCCAAGAGGTGGGTTTGTCCTACGAGCAGTACTTC. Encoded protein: CASSQEVGLSYEQYF.

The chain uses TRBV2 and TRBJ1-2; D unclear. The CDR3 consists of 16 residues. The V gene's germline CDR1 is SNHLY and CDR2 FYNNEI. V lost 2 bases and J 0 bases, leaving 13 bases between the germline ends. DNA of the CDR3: TGTGCCAGCAGTGAATCACTAGCTGGGGCTAACTATGGCTACACCTTC. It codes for CASSESLAGANYGYTF.

CDR3 in amino acids: CASSLSGQVYNEQFF. The DNA for the CDR3 is TGTGCCAGTAGTTTGTCGGGACAGGTCTACAATGAGCAGTTCTTC. The V call is TRBV19, the J call TRBJ2-1; 8 bases are a match to TRBD1. This CDR3 has 15 amino acids. Trimming removed 5 bases from V and 3 bases from J; junction bases left unmatched: 6. CDR1 LNHDA and CDR2 SQIVND come from the germline V gene (reference sequence).

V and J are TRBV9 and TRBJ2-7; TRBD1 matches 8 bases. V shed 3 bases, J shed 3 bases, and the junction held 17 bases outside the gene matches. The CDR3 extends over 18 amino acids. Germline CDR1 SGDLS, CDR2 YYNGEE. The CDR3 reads CASSARTGSKGFGYEQYF. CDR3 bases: TGTGCCAGCAGCGCGAGGACAGGGAGTAAAGGTTTTGGCTACGAGCAGTACTTC.

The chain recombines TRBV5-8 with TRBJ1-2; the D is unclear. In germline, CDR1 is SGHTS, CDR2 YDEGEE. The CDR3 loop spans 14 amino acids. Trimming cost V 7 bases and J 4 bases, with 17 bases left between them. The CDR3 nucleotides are TGTGCCAGCGGGGAAATGGGCTTAAGCTATGGCTACACCTTC. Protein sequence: CASGEMGLSYGYTF.

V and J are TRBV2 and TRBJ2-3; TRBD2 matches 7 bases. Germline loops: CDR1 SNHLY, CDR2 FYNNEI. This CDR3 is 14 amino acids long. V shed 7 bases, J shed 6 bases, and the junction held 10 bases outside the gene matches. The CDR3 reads CASTSGRAVDTQYF. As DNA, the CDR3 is TGTGCCAGCACGAGTGGGAGGGCCGTTGATACGCAGTATTTT.

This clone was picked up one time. DNA of the CDR3: TGTGCCAGCAGTCCAACCGGCAGGGCGGGGGGCTACACCTTC. It codes for CASSPTGRAGGYTF. The chain links TRBV28 to TRBJ1-2; a possible D gene is TRBD1 (5 bases). The CDR3 is 14 amino acids. Germline V gene lookup returns CDR1 MDHEN and CDR2 SYDVKM. Trimming shortened V by 5 bases and J by 8 bases, and 18 bases separated the two germline ends.

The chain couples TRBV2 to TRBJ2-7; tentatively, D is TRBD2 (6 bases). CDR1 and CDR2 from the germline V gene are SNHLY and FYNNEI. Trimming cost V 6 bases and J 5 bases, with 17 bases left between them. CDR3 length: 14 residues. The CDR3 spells CASSKGRGMNEQYF. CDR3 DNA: TGTGCCAGCAGCAAGGGTCGGGGGATGAACGAGCAGTACTTC.

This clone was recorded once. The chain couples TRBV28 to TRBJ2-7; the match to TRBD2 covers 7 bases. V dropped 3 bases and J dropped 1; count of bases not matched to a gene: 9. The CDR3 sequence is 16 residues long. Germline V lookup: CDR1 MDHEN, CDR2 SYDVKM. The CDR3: CASSFWDGRSSYEQYF. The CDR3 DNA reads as TGTGCCAGCAGTTTTTGGGACGGGAGGTCTTCCTACGAGCAGTACTTC. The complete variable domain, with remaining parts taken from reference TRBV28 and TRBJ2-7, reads DVKVTQSSRYLVKRTGEKVFLECVQDMDHENMFWYRQDPGLGLRLIYFSYDVKMKEKGDIPEGYSVSREKKERFSLILESASTNQTSMYLCASSFWDGRSSYEQYFGPGTRLTVT.

DNA of the CDR3: TGCAGTGCTATGGCGGTTCAGCCCCAGCATTTT. Its translation is CSAMAVQPQHF. The genes are TRBV20-1 and TRBJ1-5; D unclear. Germline V CDR1 and CDR2: DFQATT, SNEGSKA (reference sequence). CDR3 length: 11 amino acids. Trimming stripped 4 bases from V and 6 bases from J, with 7 bases between.

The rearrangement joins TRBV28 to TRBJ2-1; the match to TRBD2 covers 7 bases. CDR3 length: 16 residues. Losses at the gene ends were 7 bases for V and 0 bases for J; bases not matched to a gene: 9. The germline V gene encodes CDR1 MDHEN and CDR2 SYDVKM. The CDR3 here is CASTSPREGSYNEQFF. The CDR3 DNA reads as TGTGCCAGCACCTCTCCGAGGGAGGGCTCCTACAATGAGCAGTTCTTC.

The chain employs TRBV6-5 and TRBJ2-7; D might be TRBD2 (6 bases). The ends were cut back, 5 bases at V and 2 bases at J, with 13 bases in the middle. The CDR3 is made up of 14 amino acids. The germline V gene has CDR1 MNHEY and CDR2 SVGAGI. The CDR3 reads CASSTRGYTYEQYF. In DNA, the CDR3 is TGTGCCAGCAGTACACGGGGGTACACCTACGAGCAGTACTTC.

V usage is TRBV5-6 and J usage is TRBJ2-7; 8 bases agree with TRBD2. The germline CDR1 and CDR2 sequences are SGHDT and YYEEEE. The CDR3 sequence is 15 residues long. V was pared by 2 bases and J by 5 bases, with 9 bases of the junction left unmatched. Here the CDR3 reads CASSFTGGVFHEQYF. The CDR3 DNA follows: TGTGCCAGCAGCTTTACGGGAGGGGTATTTCACGAGCAGTACTTC. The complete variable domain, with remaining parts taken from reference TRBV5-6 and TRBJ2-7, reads DAGVTQSPTHLIKTRGQQVTLRCSPKSGHDTVSWYQQALGQGPQFIFQYYEEEERQRGNFPDRFSGHQFPNYSSELNVNALLLGDSALYLCASSFTGGVFHEQYFGPGTRLTVT.

The CDR3 loop is CASSEARGYEQYF. The DNA for the CDR3 is TGTGCCAGCAGTGAAGCGCGGGGATACGAGCAGTACTTC. The chain couples TRBV2 to TRBJ2-7, with a weak D call TRBD2 (6 bases). The V and J ends lost 0 bases and 4 bases respectively, with 7 bases between them. The CDR3 has 13 amino acids. CDR1 SNHLY and CDR2 FYNNEI come from the germline V gene. The full variable domain, its missing parts supplied by reference TRBV2 and TRBJ2-7, is EPEVTQTPSHQVTQMGQEVILRCVPISNHLYFYWYRQILGQKVEFLVSFYNNEISEKSEIFDDQFSVERPDGSNFTLKIRSTKLEDSAMYFCASSEARGYEQYFGPGTRLTVT.

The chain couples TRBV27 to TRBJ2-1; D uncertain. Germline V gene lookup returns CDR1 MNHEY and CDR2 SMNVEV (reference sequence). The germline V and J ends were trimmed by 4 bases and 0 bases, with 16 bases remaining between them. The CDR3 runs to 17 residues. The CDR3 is CASSSEARASSYNEQFF. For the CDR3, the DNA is TGTGCCAGCAGTTCAGAGGCTCGGGCGAGCTCCTACAATGAGCAGTTCTTC.